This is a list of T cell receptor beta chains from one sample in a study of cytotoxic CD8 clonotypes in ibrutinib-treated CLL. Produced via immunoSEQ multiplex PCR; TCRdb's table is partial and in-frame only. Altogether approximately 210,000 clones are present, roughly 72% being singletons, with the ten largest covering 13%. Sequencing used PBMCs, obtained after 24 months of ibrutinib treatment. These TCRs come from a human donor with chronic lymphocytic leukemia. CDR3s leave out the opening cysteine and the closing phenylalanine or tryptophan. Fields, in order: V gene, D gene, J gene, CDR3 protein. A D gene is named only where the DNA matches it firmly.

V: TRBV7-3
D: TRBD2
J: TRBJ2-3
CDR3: ASRSYASGAQY

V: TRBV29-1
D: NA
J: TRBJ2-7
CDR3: SVARSAGEQY

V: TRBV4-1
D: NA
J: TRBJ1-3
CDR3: ASSQPLATSSGNTIY

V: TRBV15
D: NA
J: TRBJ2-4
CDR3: ATSLLAGSQWAKNIQY

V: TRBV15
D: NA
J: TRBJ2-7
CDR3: ATSGEWAYEQY

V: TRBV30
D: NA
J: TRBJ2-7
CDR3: ACLRRSSYEQY

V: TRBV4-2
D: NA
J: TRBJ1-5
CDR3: ASSQDRWGDSNQPQH

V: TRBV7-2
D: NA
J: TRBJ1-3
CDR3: ASSPGYGGVSGNTIY

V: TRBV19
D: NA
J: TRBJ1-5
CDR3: ASSIVMGSNQPQH

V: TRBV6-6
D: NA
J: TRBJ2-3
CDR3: ASSYRDPGDTQY

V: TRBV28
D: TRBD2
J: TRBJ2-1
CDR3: ASSFGAGGYYNEQF

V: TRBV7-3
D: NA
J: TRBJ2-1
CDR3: ASSPMGGEQF

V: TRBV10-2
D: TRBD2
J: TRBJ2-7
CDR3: ASSGLAGVDEQY

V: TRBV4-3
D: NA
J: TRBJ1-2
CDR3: ASSQAHGTFYGYT

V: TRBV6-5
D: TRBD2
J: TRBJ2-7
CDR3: ASSLAGLSYEQY

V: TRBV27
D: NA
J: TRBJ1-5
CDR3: ASSLSYLVGRDNQPQH

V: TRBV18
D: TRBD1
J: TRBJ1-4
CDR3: ASSPGTDREGKLF

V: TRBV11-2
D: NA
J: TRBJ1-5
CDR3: ASSPRSGSNQPQH

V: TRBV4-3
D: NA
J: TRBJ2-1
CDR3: ASSRGEYNEQF

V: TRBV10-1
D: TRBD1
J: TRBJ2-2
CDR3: ATTGTANTGELF

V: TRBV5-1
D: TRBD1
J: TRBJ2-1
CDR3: ASRGQGATEQF

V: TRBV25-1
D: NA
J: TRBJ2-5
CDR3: ASSVVWDQETQY

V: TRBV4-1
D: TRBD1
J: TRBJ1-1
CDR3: ASSPGQANTEAF

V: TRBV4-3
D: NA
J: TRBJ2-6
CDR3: ASSQDRGSGANVLT

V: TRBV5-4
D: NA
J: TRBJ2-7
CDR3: ASSLGGQGYEQY

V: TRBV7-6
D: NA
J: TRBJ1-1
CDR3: ASSSAGGVEAF

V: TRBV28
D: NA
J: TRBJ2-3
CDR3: ASSQTVPGGTDTQY

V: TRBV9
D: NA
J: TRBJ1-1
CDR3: ASSVRVDTEAF

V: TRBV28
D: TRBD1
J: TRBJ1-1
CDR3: ASRKQGGTEAF

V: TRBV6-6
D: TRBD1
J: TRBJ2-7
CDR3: ASSYGTGAYSYEQY

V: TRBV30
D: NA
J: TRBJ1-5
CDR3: AWSVLSGNQPQH

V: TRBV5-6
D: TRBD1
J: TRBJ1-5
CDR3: ASSKGTGGSNQPQH

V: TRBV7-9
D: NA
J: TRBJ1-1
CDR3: ASSSGGGTKEAF

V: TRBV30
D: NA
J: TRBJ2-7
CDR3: AWSVARVGEQY

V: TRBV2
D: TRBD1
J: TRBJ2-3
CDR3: ASTRDSSTDTQY

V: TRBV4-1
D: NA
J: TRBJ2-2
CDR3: ASSQVVPKKNTGELF

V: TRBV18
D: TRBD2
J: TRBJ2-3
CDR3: ASSPPSGSTDTQY

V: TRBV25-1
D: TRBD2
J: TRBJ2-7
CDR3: ASSEYAGGTYEQY

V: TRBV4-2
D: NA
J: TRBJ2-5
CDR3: ASSQAGEETQY

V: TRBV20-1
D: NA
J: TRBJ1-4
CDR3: SPATNEKLF

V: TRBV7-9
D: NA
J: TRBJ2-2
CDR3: ASSSIQGSTGELF

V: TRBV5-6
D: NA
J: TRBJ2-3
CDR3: ASSLASAADTQY

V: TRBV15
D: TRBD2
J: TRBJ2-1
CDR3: ATSRRVQRGHNEQF

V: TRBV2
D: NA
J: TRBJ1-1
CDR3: ASSEWVQNTEAF

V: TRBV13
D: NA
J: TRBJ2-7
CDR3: ASSLGIGSVANYEQY

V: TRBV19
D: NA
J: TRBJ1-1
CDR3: ASSIDLRGPLNTEAF

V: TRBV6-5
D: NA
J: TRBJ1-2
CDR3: ASSPLSGIYGYT

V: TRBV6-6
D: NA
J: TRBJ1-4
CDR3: ASGVTHEKLF

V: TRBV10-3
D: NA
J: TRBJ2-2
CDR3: AMSKGPGTGELF

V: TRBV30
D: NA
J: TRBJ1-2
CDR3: ARLDRTNYGYT

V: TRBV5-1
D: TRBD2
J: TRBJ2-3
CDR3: ASSPRSGRAEVMNTQY

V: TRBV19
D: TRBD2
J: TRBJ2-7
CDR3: ASSPRTSGSSYEQY

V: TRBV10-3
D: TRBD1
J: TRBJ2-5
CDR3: AIKADRANQETQY